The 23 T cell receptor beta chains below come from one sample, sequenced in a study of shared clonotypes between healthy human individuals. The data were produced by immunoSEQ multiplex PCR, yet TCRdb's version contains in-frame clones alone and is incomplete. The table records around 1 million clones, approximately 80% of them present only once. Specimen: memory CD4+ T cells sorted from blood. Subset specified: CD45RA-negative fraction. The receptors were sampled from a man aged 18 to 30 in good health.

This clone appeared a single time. CDR3 nucleotide sequence: TGTGCCAGCTCACCACCTCAAGTCGGCACCGGGGAGCTGTTTTTT. It yields the protein CASSPPQVGTGELFF. This chain joins TRBV18 and TRBJ2-2; D gene ambiguous. V dropped 0 bases and J dropped 4 bases, with 9 bases sitting between them. CDR3 length: 15 residues. Germline V gives CDR1 KGHSH, CDR2 LQKENI. Complete variable domain (other parts from reference TRBV18 and TRBJ2-2): NAGVMQNPRHLVRRRGQEARLRCSPMKGHSHVYWYRQLPEEGLKFMVYLQKENIIDESGMPKERFSAEFPKEGPSILRIQQVVRGDSAAYFCASSPPQVGTGELFFGEGSRLTVL.

The CDR3 sequence: CASSYRGPSGNTIYF. The CDR3 region has the DNA TGTGCCAGCTCGTACAGGGGCCCCTCTGGAAACACCATATATTTT. The rearrangement links TRBV18 to TRBJ1-3; the match to TRBD1 covers 7 bases. This CDR3 is 15 amino acids long. Trimming took 6 bases from V and 0 from J; bases not matched to a gene: 5. In germline, CDR1 is KGHSH, CDR2 LQKENI.

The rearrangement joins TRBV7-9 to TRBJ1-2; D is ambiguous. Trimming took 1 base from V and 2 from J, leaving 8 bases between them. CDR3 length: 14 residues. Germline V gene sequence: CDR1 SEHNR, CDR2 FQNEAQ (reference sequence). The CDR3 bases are TGTGCCAGCAGCTTAGTTCCCGGAAACTATGGCTACACCTTC. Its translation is CASSLVPGNYGYTF.

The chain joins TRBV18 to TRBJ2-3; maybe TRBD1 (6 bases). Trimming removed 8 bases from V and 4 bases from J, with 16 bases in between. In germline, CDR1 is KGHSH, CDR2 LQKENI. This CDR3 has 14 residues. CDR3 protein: CASAGVGGADTQYF. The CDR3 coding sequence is TGTGCCAGCGCCGGAGTAGGGGGTGCAGATACGCAGTATTTT.

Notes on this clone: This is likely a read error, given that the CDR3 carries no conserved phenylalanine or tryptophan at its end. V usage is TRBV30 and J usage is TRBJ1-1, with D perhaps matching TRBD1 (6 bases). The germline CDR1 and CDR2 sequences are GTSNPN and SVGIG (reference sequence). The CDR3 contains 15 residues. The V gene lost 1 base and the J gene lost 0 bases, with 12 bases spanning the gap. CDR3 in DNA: TGTGCCTGGAGTGAACGCTACAGGGTGAACACTGAAGCTTTCTCT. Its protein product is CAWSERYRVNTEAFS.

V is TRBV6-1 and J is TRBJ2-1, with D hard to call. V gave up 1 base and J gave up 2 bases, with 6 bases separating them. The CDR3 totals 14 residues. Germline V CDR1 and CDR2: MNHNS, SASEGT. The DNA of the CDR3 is TGTGCCAGCAGTGAAGTTCAGCCCTACAATGAGCAGTTCTTC. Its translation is CASSEVQPYNEQFF.

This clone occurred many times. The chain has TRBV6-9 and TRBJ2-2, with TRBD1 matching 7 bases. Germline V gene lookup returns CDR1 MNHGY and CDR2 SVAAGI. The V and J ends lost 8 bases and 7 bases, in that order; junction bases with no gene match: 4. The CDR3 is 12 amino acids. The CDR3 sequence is CASLQGNGELFF. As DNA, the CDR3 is TGTGCCAGCCTACAGGGGAACGGGGAGCTGTTTTTT.

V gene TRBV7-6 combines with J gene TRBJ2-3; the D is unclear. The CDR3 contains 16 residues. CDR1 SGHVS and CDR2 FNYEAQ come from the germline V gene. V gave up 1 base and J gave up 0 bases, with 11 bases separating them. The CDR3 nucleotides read TGTGCCAGCAGCTTAGGAATTGGATCTAGCACAGATACGCAGTATTTT. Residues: CASSLGIGSSTDTQYF. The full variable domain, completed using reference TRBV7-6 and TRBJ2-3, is GAGVSQSPRYKVTKRGQDVALRCDPISGHVSLYWYRQALGQGPEFLTYFNYEAQQDKSGLPNDRFSAERPEGSISTLTIQRTEQRDSAMYRCASSLGIGSSTDTQYFGPGTRLTVL.

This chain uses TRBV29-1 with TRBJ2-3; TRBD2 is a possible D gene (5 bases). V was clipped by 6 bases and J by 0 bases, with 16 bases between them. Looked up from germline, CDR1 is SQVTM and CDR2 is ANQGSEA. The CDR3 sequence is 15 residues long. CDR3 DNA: TGCAGCGTCGATCATTATCCGGGGAGCACAGATACGCAGTATTTT. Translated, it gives CSVDHYPGSTDTQYF.

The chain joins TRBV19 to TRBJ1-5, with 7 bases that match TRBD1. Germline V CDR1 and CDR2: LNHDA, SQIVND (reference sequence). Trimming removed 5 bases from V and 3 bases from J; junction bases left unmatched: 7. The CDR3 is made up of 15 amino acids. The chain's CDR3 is CASSPATGYNQPQHF. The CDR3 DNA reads TGTGCCAGTAGTCCGGCGACAGGGTACAATCAGCCCCAGCATTTT.

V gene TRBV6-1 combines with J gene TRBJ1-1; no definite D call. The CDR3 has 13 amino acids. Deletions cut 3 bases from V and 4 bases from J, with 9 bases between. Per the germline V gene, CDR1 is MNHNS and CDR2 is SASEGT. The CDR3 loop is CASSDHSGTEAFF. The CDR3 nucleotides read TGTGCCAGCAGTGACCATTCGGGCACTGAAGCTTTCTTT.

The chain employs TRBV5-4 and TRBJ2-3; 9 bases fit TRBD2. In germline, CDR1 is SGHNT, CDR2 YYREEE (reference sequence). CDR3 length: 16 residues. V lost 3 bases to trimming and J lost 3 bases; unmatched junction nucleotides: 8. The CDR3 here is CASSSLAGVMTDTQYF. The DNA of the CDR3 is TGTGCCAGCAGCTCCTTAGCGGGAGTAATGACAGATACGCAGTATTTT.

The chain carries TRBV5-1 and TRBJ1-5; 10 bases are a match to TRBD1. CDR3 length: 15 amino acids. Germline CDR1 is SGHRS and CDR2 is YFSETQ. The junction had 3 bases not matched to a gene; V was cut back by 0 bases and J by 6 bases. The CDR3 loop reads CASSLAGDRGQPQHF. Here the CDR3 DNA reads TGCGCCAGCAGCTTGGCGGGGGACAGGGGTCAGCCCCAGCATTTT.

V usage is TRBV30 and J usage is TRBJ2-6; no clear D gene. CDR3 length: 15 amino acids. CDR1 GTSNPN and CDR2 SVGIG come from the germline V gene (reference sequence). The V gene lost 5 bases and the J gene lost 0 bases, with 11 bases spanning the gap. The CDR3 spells CAWDLLGSGANVLTF. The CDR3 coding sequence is TGTGCCTGGGATTTACTGGGCTCTGGGGCCAACGTCCTGACTTTC.

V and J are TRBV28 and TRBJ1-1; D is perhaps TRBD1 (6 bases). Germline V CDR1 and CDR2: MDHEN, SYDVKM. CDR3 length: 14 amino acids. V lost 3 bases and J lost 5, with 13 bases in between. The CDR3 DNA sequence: TGTGCCAGCAGTTTTTGGCAGGGGAGGACTGAAGCTTTCTTT. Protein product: CASSFWQGRTEAFF.

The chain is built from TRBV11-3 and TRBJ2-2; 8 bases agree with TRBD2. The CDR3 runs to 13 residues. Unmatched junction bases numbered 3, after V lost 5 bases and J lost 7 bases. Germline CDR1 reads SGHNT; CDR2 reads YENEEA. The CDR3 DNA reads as TGTGCCAGCAGCCCTAGCGGGTACGGGGAGCTGTTTTTT. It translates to CASSPSGYGELFF.

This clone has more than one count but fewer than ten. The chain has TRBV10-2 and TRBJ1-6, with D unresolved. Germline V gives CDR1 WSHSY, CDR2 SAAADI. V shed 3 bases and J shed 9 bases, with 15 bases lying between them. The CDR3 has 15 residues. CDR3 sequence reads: CASSDPVGMGSPLHF. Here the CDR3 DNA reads TGCGCCAGCAGTGACCCAGTAGGGATGGGTTCACCCCTCCACTTT.

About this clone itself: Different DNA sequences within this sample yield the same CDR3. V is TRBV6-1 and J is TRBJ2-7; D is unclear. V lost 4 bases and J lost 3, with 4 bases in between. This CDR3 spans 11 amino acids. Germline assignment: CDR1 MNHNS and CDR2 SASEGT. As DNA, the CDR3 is TGTGCCAGCAGTGCCCGCTACGAGCAGTACTTC. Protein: CASSARYEQYF.

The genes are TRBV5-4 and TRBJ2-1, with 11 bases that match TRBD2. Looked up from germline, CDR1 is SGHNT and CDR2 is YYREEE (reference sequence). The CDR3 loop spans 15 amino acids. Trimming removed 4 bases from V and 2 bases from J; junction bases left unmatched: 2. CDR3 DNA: TGTGCCAGCAGCACGACTAGCGGGACCTACAATGAGCAGTTCTTC. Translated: CASSTTSGTYNEQFF.

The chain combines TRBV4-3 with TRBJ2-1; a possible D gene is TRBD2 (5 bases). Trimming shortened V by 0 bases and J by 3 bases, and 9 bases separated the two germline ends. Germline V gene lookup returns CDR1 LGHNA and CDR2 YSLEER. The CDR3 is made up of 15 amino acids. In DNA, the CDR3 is TGCGCCAGCAGCCAAGAACCCGGGAACTACAATGAGCAGTTCTTC. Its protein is CASSQEPGNYNEQFF.

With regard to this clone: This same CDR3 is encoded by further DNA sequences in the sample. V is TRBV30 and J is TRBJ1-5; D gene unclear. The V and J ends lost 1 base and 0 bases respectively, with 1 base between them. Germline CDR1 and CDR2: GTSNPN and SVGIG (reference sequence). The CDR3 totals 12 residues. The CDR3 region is CAWSGSNQPQHF. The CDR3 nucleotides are TGTGCCTGGAGTGGTAGCAATCAGCCCCAGCATTTT. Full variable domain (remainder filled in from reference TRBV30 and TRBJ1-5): SQTIHQWPATLVQPVGSPLSLECTVEGTSNPNLYWYRQAAGRGLQLLFYSVGIGQISSEVPQNLSASRPQDRQFILSSKKLLLSDSGFYLCAWSGSNQPQHFGDGTRLSIL.

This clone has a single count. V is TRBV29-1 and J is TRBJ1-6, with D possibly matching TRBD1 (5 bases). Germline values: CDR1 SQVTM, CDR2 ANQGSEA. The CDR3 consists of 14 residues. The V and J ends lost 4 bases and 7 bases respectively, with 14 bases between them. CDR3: CSVGEVGGNSPLHF. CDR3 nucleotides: TGCAGCGTTGGCGAGGTGGGGGGAAATTCACCCCTCCACTTT. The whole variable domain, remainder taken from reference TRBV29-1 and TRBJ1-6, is SAVISQKPSRDICQRGTSLTIQCQVDSQVTMMFWYRQQPGQSLTLIATANQGSEATYESGFVIDKFPISRPNLTFSTLTVSNMSPEDSSIYLCSVGEVGGNSPLHFGNGTRLTVT.

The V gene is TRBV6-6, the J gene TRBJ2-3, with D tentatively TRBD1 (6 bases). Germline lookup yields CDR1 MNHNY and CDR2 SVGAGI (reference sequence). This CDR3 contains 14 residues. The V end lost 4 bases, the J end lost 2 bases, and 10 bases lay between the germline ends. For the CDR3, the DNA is TGTGCCAGCAGTTTAGGGGGAGACACAGATACGCAGTATTTT. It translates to CASSLGGDTDTQYF.